This T cell receptor beta chain is drawn from a study of T-cell memory formation after mild COVID-19. Trimming removed 6 bases at V and 0 bases at J, with 9 bases between. The CDR3 is 14 residues long. Each CDR3 protein gets one entry after TCRdb re-called the 5' RACE reads with MiXCR. The repertoire includes under 550,000 distinct CDR3 sequences, roughly 18% of them detected once, and 20% to 25% sits in the top ten. The sequenced sample was PBMCs or a T cell subset sorted from them (not recorded which). The receptor's source is a man younger than 30 who had mild COVID-19 (a few samples of this study predate the infection). Cell type and time point are not known. The gene calls are TRBV12-3 or TRBV12-4 and TRBJ1-5; D uncertain. CDR3 sequence (DNA): TGTGCCAGCAGCCCCCAGCTTAGCAATCAGCCCCAGCATTTT. Protein: CASSPQLSNQPQHF.